These 18 T cell receptor beta chains share one sample of origin, sequenced in a study of CD8+CD57+ T cells in acquired aplastic anemia. The patients chosen for sequencing had shown expansion of CD8+CD57+ cells (detected by flow cytometry). Investigators profiled TCR beta VDJ and CDR3 from genomic DNA template. MiXCR, applied by TCRdb to the reads, yields one record per CDR3 protein. The table has hundreds of thousands of distinct CDR3 sequences, about 50% seen once. Sequencing used sorted CD4+, CD8+, or CD8+CD57+ T cells (not recorded which) from PBMCs. All receptors come from a human donor with aplastic anemia.

This clonotype was seen repeatedly, ten times or more. V and J are TRBV7-2 and TRBJ1-2; 9 positions agree with TRBD1. The CDR3 length is 15 residues. In germline, CDR1 is SGHTA, CDR2 FQGNSA. V lost 6 bases and J lost 0; bases outside the gene matches: 5. As DNA, the CDR3 is TGTGCCAGCAGGGGGGGACAGGGACCTAACTATGGCTACACCTTC. It specifies CASRGGQGPNYGYTF. Using reference TRBV7-2 and TRBJ1-2 for the parts outside the CDR3, the full variable domain is GAGVSQSPSNKVTEKGKDVELRCDPISGHTALYWYRQSLGQGLEFLIYFQGNSAPDKSGLPSDRFSAERTGGSVSTLTIQRTQQEDSAVYLCASRGGQGPNYGYTFGSGTRLTVV.

The rearrangement links TRBV10-1 to TRBJ2-7; tentatively, D is TRBD2 (5 bases). The germline V and J ends were trimmed by 4 bases and 0 bases, with 13 bases remaining between them. CDR3 length equals 15 residues. Germline V gene data show CDR1 as WNHNN and CDR2 as SYGVQD (reference sequence). The CDR3 is CASSVFEGSSYEQYF. CDR3 bases: TGCGCCAGCAGTGTGTTTGAGGGTAGCTCCTACGAGCAGTACTTC.

This clonotype was detected ten times or more. V is TRBV20-1 and J is TRBJ2-6; D uncertain. The germline V and J ends were trimmed by 6 bases and 1 base, with 4 bases remaining between them. Germline loops: CDR1 DFQATT, CDR2 SNEGSKA (reference sequence). CDR3 length: 12 residues. CDR3: CSARSGANVLTF. DNA of the CDR3: TGCAGTGCCCGGTCTGGGGCCAACGTCCTGACTTTC.

This clonotype was detected ten times or more. The CDR3 DNA sequence: TGTGCCAGCAGCTTGCTAGCGGGTTCCTACAATGAGCAGTTCTTC. The encoded protein is CASSLLAGSYNEQFF. The chain employs TRBV5-6 and TRBJ2-1, with TRBD2 matching over 8 bases. The CDR3 is 15 amino acids. Germline CDR1 SGHDT, CDR2 YYEEEE. V trimming: 1 base; J trimming: 1 base; junction bases outside the gene matches: 1.

In its sample, this clonotype was seen once. The genes are TRBV10-3 and TRBJ2-1; D perhaps matches TRBD2 (5 bases). The length of the CDR3 is 12 residues. The germline V gene encodes CDR1 ENHRY and CDR2 SYGVKD. Trimming removed 9 bases at V and 8 bases at J, with 14 bases between. CDR3 DNA sequence: TGTGCCATACGCTCCGTCGGGGATGAGCAGTTCTTC. It encodes CAIRSVGDEQFF.

The rearrangement links TRBV20-1 to TRBJ1-6; D is ambiguous. V was shortened by 3 bases and J by 5 bases, with 11 bases between the two germline ends. Germline CDR1 and CDR2: DFQATT and SNEGSKA (reference sequence). The CDR3 has 14 amino acids. The DNA of the CDR3 is TGCAGTGCTAGGACGGCTGCTAATAATTCACCCCTCCACTTT. Translating gives CSARTAANNSPLHF.

The chain is built from TRBV11-1 and TRBJ2-3; either TRBD1 or TRBD2 may fit D (6 bases each). V was trimmed by 5 bases and J by 0 bases, leaving 18 bases between them. The CDR3 consists of 17 residues. CDR1 SGHAT and CDR2 FQDESV come from the germline V gene (reference sequence). CDR3 residues: CASSPNPGGQSTDTQYF. Written as DNA, the CDR3 is TGTGCCAGCAGCCCCAACCCCGGGGGCCAGAGCACAGATACGCAGTATTTT. The whole variable domain, remainder taken from reference TRBV11-1 and TRBJ2-3, is EAEVAQSPRYKITEKSQAVAFWCDPISGHATLYWYRQILGQGPELLVQFQDESVVDDSQLPKDRFSAERLKGVDSTLKIQPAELGDSAMYLCASSPNPGGQSTDTQYFGPGTRLTVL.

J is TRBJ1-2 and V is TRBV14, with D possibly matching TRBD1 (5 bases). V lost 4 bases to trimming and J lost 8 bases, with 11 bases between them. The CDR3 spans 12 residues. Germline CDR1 and CDR2: SGHDN and FVKESK. The CDR3: CASSPQGGGYTF. The CDR3 DNA follows: TGTGCCAGCAGCCCGCAGGGAGGCGGCTACACCTTC.

V and J are TRBV2 and TRBJ2-2; 9 bases are shared with TRBD2. J gave up 1 base and V 8 bases, and 11 bases lay outside the gene matches. The CDR3 has 17 amino acids. The germline CDR1 and CDR2 sequences are SNHLY and FYNNEI. The CDR3 sequence is CASGLSLAGKNTGELFF. For the CDR3, the DNA is TGTGCCAGCGGGCTGTCCCTAGCGGGGAAGAACACCGGGGAGCTGTTTTTT.

J is TRBJ1-2 and V is TRBV29-1; no clear D. V was shortened by 5 bases and J by 4 bases, with 11 bases between the two germline ends. This CDR3 region has 12 residues. The germline V gene has CDR1 SQVTM and CDR2 ANQGSEA. The CDR3 DNA follows: TGCAGCGTTCGCCCTCGGCTCTATGGCTACACCTTC. Its protein is CSVRPRLYGYTF.

This clonotype was found many times. The chain is built from TRBV5-6 and TRBJ2-5, with 12 bases lining up with TRBD2. Germline loops: CDR1 SGHDT, CDR2 YYEEEE. V lost 4 bases to trimming and J lost 5 bases; unmatched junction nucleotides: 15. This CDR3 is 18 amino acids long. The CDR3 DNA sequence: TGTGCCAGCAGCGCCCGCCTGACTAGCGGGAGATCAGGGGAGACCCAGTACTTC. Its protein is CASSARLTSGRSGETQYF. Variable domain in full (rest from reference TRBV5-6 and TRBJ2-5): DAGVTQSPTHLIKTRGQQVTLRCSPKSGHDTVSWYQQALGQGPQFIFQYYEEEERQRGNFPDRFSGHQFPNYSSELNVNALLLGDSALYLCASSARLTSGRSGETQYFGPGTRLLVL.

The chain employs TRBV7-9 and TRBJ1-2, with D uncertain. The CDR3 runs to 15 residues. Germline V lookup: CDR1 SEHNR, CDR2 FQNEAQ (reference sequence). V was clipped by 5 bases and J by 5 bases, with 18 bases between them. CDR3 region: CASSVMSNILYGYTF. CDR3 DNA sequence: TGTGCCAGCAGCGTGATGTCAAACATCCTATATGGCTACACCTTC.

The J gene is TRBJ2-6, the V gene TRBV7-2; TRBD2 might be the D (6 bases). This CDR3 is 16 amino acids long. Per germline, CDR1 SGHTA and CDR2 FQGNSA. V gave up 3 bases and J gave up 2 bases, with 11 bases separating them. In DNA form, the CDR3 reads TGTGCCAGCAGCTTCGTTCGGGAGCCTGGGGCCAACGTCCTGACTTTC. Residues: CASSFVREPGANVLTF.

The chain carries TRBV5-1 and TRBJ2-7, with 8 bases aligning to TRBD1. The CDR3 totals 14 residues. The germline gives CDR1 SGHRS, CDR2 YFSETQ. J lost 3 bases, V lost 4 bases, and 6 bases had no gene match. As DNA, the CDR3 is TGCGCCAGCAGCCTAACCGGGACAGGCTACGAGCAGTACTTC. This sequence encodes CASSLTGTGYEQYF.

The V and J genes are TRBV2 and TRBJ1-5; D gene unclear. The ends were cut back, 4 bases at V and 11 bases at J, with 9 bases in the middle. From germline, CDR1 is SNHLY and CDR2 FYNNEI. There are 11 residues in the CDR3. The CDR3 DNA reads TGTGCCAGCAGTGCGGGGTCAGCCCAGCATTTT. This codes for CASSAGSAQHF.

As for this clonotype: A read error may account for a junction end that differs from germline. The chain recombines TRBV7-7 with TRBJ1-1; D gene ambiguous. Germline CDR1 reads SSHAT; CDR2 reads FNYEAQ (reference sequence). The CDR3 is made up of 13 amino acids. Here the CDR3 reads CASSRIRNSEAFF. The CDR3 bases are TGTGCTAGCTCGCGGATTCGAAACAGTGAAGCTTTCTTT.

V usage is TRBV24-1 and J usage is TRBJ2-3; TRBD1 aligns across 7 bases. Germline V gene lookup returns CDR1 KGHDR and CDR2 SFDVKD. J lost 1 base, V lost 9 bases, and 18 bases had no gene match. The CDR3 sequence is 18 residues long. The CDR3 spells CATSSQHRQGRGTDTQYF. CDR3 bases: TGTGCCACCTCCTCCCAACACCGACAGGGAAGGGGCACAGATACGCAGTATTTT.

This chain joins TRBV15 and TRBJ2-1; D gene ambiguous. This CDR3 is 13 amino acids long. Germline assignment: CDR1 LNHNV and CDR2 YYDKDF (reference sequence). V lost 3 bases, J lost 6 bases, and 9 bases lay in between. The CDR3 loop is CATSSLDFNEQFF. The CDR3 DNA reads TGTGCCACCAGCAGCTTAGACTTCAATGAGCAGTTCTTC.